This entry is about one TCR beta chain. What it recognizes is unknown. This entry comes from a study of blood T cells in healthy people across ages. This CDR3 comprises 14 residues. Trimming took off 1 base at V and 4 bases at J, with 10 bases between the two ends. CDR1 is KGHDR, CDR2 SFDVKD, per germline. Using a J-beta primer mix together with a sample-barcoded 5' primer, a second PCR was run for roughly 7 to 11 cycles. Via MiXCR, TCRdb re-called the 5' RACE reads, giving one row per CDR3 protein. The repertoire includes 700,000 or so distinct CDR3 sequences, approximately 21% of them detected once, and less than 25% sits in the top ten. Overall study results and limits: Because sorting was not performed, PBMCs prevented conclusive naive versus antigen-experienced comparison.

The source material was blood. The chain employs TRBV24-1 and TRBJ2-7, with D unresolved. The clonotype originates from a man aged 65 to 79 in good health. The CDR3 sequence is CATSDFGSVYEQYV. In nucleotides, the CDR3 is TGTGCCACCAGTGATTTCGGCTCGGTATACGAGCAGTACGTC.